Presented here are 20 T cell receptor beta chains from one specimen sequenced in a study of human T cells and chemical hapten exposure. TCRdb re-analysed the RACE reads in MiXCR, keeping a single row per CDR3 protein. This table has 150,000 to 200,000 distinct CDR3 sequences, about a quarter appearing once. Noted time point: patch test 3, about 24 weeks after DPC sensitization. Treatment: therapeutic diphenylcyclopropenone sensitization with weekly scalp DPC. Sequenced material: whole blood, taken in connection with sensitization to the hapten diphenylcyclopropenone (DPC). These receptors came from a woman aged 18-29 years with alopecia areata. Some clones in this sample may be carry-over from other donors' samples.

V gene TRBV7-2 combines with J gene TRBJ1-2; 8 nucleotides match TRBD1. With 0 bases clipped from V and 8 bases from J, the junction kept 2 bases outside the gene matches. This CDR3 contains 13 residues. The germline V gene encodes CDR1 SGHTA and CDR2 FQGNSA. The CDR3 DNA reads TGTGCCAGCAGCTTAGCCAGGGGGCTGGGCTACACCTTC. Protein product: CASSLARGLGYTF.

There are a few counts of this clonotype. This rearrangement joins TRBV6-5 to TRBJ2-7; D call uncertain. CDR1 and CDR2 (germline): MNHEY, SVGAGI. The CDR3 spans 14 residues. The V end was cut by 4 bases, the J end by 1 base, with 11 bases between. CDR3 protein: CASSFPGASYEQYF. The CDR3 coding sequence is TGTGCCAGCAGTTTCCCTGGAGCTTCCTACGAGCAGTACTTC.

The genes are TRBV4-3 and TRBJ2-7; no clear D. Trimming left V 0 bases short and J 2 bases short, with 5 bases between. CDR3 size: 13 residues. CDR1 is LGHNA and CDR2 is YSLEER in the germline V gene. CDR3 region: CASSQDTPYEQYF. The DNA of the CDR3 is TGCGCCAGCAGCCAAGATACCCCCTACGAGCAGTACTTC.

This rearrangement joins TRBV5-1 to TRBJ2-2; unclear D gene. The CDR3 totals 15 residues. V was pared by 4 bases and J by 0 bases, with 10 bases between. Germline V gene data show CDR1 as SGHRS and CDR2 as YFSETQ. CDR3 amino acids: CASSATPTNTGELFF. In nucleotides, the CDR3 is TGCGCCAGCAGCGCGACACCTACGAACACCGGGGAGCTGTTTTTT.

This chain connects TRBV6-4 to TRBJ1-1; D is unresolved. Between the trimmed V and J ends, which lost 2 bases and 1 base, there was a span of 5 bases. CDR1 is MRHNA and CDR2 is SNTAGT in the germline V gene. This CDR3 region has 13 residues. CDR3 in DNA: TGTGCCAGCAGTGACGGTTGGAACACTGAAGCTTTCTTT. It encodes CASSDGWNTEAFF.

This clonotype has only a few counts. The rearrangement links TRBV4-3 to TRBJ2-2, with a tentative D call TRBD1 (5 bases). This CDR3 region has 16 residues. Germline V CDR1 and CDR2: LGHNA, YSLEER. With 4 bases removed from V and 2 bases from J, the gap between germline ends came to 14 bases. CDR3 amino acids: CASSPWARENTGELFF. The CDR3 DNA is TGCGCCAGCAGCCCCTGGGCCAGGGAAAACACCGGGGAGCTGTTTTTT.

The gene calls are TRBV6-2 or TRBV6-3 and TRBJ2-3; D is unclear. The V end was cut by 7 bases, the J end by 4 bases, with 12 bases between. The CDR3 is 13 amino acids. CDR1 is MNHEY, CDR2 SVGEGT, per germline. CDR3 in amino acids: CASNKNGADTQYF. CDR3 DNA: TGTGCCAGCAACAAAAATGGGGCAGATACGCAGTATTTT.

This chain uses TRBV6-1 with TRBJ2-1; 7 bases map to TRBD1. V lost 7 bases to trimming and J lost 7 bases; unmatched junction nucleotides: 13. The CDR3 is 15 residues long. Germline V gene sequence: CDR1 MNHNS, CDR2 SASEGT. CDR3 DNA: TGTGCCAGCAACCTCGACAGGGTTCCTACAAATGAGCAGTTCTTC. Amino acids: CASNLDRVPTNEQFF.

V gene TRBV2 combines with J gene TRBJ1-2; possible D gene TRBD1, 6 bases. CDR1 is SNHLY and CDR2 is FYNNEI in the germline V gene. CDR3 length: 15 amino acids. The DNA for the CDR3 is TGTGCAGAGGCTCACGGACGGGGGCGAGGCGGTGGCTACACCTTC. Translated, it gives CAEAHGRGRGGGYTF.

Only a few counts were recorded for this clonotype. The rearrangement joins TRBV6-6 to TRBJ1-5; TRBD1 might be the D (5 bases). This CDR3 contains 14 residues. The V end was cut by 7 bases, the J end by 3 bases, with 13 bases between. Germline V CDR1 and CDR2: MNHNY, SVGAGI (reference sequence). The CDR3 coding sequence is TGTGCCAGCACCCCGGGACGGATCAATCAGCCCCAGCATTTT. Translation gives CASTPGRINQPQHF.

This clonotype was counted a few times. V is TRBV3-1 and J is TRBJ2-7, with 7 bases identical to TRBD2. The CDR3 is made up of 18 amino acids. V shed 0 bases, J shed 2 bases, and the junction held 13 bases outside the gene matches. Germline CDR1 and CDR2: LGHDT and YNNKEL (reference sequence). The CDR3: CASSQEWREGWTTYEQYF. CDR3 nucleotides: TGTGCCAGCAGCCAAGAGTGGAGGGAGGGTTGGACCACCTACGAGCAGTACTTC.

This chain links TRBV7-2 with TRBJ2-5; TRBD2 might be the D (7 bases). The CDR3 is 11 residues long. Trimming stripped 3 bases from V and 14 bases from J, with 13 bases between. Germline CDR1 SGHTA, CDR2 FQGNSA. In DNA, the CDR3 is TGTGCCAGCAGCTTGGGGGGGGGCTTTTACTTC. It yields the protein CASSLGGGFYF. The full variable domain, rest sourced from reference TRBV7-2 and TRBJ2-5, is GAGVSQSPSNKVTEKGKDVELRCDPISGHTALYWYRQSLGQGLEFLIYFQGNSAPDKSGLPSDRFSAERTGGSVSTLTIQRTQQEDSAVYLCASSLGGGFYFGPGTRLLVL.

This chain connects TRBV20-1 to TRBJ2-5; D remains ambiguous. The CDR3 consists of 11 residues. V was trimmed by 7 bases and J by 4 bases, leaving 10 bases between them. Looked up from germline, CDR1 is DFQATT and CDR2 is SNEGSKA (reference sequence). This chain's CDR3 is CSVKPGETQYF. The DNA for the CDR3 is TGCAGTGTAAAACCCGGAGAGACCCAGTACTTC.

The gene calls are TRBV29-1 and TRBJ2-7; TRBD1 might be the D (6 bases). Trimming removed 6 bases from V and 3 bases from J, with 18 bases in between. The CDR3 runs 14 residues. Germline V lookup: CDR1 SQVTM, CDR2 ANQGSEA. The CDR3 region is CSVANRDKNYEQYF. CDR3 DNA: TGCAGCGTGGCTAACCGGGACAAGAACTACGAGCAGTACTTC.

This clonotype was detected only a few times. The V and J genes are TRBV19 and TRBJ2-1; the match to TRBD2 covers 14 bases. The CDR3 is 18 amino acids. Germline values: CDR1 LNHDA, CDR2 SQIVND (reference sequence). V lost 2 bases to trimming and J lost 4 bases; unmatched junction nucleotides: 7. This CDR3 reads CASSISGLAGGRYNEQFF. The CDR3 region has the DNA TGTGCCAGTAGTATATCCGGACTAGCGGGAGGTCGATACAATGAGCAGTTCTTC.

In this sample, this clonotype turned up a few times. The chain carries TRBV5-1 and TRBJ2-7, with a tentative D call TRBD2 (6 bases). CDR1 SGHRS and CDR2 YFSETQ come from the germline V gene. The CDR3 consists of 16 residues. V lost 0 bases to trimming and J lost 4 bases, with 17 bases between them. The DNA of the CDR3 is TGCGCCAGCAGCTTGGTGGGACTCCGAGGTATTTACGAGCAGTACTTC. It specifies CASSLVGLRGIYEQYF.

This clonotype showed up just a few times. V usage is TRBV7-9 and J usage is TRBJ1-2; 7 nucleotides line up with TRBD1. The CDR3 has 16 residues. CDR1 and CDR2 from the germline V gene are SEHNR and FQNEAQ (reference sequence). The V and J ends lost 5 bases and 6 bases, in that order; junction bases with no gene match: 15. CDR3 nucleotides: TGTGCCAGCAGCCCAAGTGGGGCAGGGGGTATACATGGCTACACCTTC. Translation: CASSPSGAGGIHGYTF.

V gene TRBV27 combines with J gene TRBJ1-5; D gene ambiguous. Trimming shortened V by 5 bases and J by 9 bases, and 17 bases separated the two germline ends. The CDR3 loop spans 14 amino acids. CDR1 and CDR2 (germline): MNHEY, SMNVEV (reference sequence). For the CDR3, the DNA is TGTGCCAGCAGTCCTAACCCCTTAATGAGGCCCCAGCATTTT. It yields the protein CASSPNPLMRPQHF.

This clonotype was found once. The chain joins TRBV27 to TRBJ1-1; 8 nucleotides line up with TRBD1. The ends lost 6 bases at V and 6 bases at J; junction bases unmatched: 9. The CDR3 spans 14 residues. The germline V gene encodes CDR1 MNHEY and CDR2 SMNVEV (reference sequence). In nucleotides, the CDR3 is TGTGCCAGCAGACCCAGGACAGGGTGGGCTGAAGCTTTCTTT. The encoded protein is CASRPRTGWAEAFF.

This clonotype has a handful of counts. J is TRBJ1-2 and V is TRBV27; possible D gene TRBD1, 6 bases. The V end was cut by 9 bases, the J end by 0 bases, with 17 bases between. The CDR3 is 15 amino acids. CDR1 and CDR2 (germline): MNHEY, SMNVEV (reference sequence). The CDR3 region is CASWTVDLPNYGYTF. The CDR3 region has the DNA TGTGCCAGTTGGACAGTTGACCTCCCTAACTATGGCTACACCTTC.